This TCR beta chain stems from a study of beta chain features in type 1 diabetes. CDR3 size: 13 residues. Trimming stripped 5 bases from V and 8 bases from J, with 15 bases between. Germline lookup yields CDR1 SGHAT and CDR2 FQNNGV. CD45RO/CCR7/CD25/CD127/CD95/CD27 separated CD4+ naive, central memory, regulatory and stem cell-like memory cells by sorting. In this sample, this clone turned up a few times. Reverse transcribing all isolated RNA meant expressed TCRB transcripts were sequenced. The read count averaged around 3.6 million across naive, central memory and regulatory T cell samples. Only in-frame clones appear in the TCRdb table, and some are missing; sequencing was by immunoSEQ multiplex PCR. Found here are some 300,000 clones, 7.5% to 9.5% of them singletons; the top ten hold under 1.3%.

V and J are TRBV11-2 and TRBJ1-2; no reliable D call. The source material was central memory CD4+ T cells from blood. This receptor was identified in a woman under 30 in good health. The CDR3 DNA reads TGTGCCAGCAGCCTGGGTCGGTTGTACGGCTACACCTTC. This codes for CASSLGRLYGYTF.